This TCR beta chain came from a study of regulatory T cells in long-lasting Graves disease. iRepertoire HTBI primers and Arm-PCR of CDR3 regions built TCR beta libraries. MiXCR, applied by TCRdb to the multiplex PCR reads, yields one record per CDR3 protein. Altogether some 600,000 distinct CDR3 sequences are present, 15% to 20% being singletons, with the ten largest covering 12%. The time point was: newly diagnosed GD, antithyroid drugs for less than 3 months. Isolated PBMC RNA provided the starting material for the TCR library. The table lists this clonotype with a few counts. A further study also used this sample, focusing on T cells in Graves' hyperthyroidism and ophthalmopathy. That study adds: HTBI primers were employed in a first-round RT-PCR of the TCR CDR3.

This sample comprised peripheral blood mononuclear cells (PBMCs), obtained at new diagnosis, from a patient treated with antithyroid drugs. The sequence derives from a man between 18 and 35 years old with Graves disease.

The CDR3 region has the DNA TGTGCCATTTCTATGAGTGAAAAACTGTTTTTT. Translating it yields CAISMSEKLFF. This rearrangement joins TRBV6-1 to TRBJ1-4; D ambiguous. CDR1 and CDR2 (germline): MNHNS, SASEGT. The CDR3 contains 11 residues. V lost 10 bases, J lost 7 bases, and 10 bases lay in between.